Sequencing of this T cell receptor (beta chain) was carried out in a study of T cell repertoires in cytomegalovirus infection. TCRdb re-called the reads through MiXCR, storing one row per CDR3 protein. The sample lists 57,000 or so distinct CDR3 sequences, 33% occurring once. In regard to this clonotype: Its antigen is currently unknown.

Germline assignment: CDR1 SGHVT and CDR2 SQSDAQ. This CDR3 has 13 residues. V lost 0 bases, J lost 7 bases, and 9 bases lay in between. The V gene is TRBV7-4, the J gene TRBJ1-1; D is possibly TRBD1 (5 bases). Sequencing was done on a sample of PBMCs, sequenced either directly or after in vitro stimulation (not recorded which). The source of this sequence is a human donor in good health (CMV status not recorded). Some clones in this sample may be carry-over from other donors' samples. This chain's CDR3 is CASSLAIGGEAFF. The CDR3 bases are TGTGCCAGCAGCTTAGCGATCGGGGGTGAAGCTTTCTTT. Full variable domain (remainder filled in from reference TRBV7-4 and TRBJ1-1): GAGVSQSPRYKVAKRGRDVALRCDSISGHVTLYWYRQTLGQGSEVLTYSQSDAQRDKSGRPSGRFSAERPERSVSTLKIQRTEQGDSAVYLCASSLAIGGEAFFGQGTRLTVV.